Listed here are 29 T cell receptor beta chains from one sample, sequenced in a study of cytomegalovirus exposure and HLA in healthy donors. 13 Jbeta primers and 60 Vbeta primers were used for the PCR. Using immunoSEQ multiplex PCR, the repertoire was profiled, and TCRdb retains in-frame clones only, with some absent. The sample includes nearly 110,000 clones, roughly four fifths of them seen just once. Sequenced input: PBMCs. These receptors all stem from a man aged 45-65 years in good health and CMV-seronegative.

This clone was detected once. A read error may produce the germline difference seen at one junction end. The chain couples TRBV7-7 to TRBJ2-2; D is possibly TRBD2 (6 bases). Germline CDR1 reads SSHAT; CDR2 reads FNYEAQ (reference sequence). The CDR3 runs to 16 residues. The CDR3 protein is CASSLEGTPNTGELFF. For the CDR3, the DNA is TGTGCTAGCAGCTTAGAGGGGACTCCGAACACCGGGGAGCTGTTTTTT. The full variable domain, with the rest looked up from reference TRBV7-7 and TRBJ2-2, is GAGVSQSPRYKVTKRGQDVTLRCDPISSHATLYWYQQALGQGPEFLTYFNYEAQPDKSGLPSDRFSAERPEGSISTLTIQRTEQRDSAMYRCASSLEGTPNTGELFFGEGSRLTVL.

The V and J genes are TRBV7-9 and TRBJ1-4, with 8 bases identical to TRBD1. With 2 bases clipped from V and 4 bases from J, the junction kept 6 bases outside the gene matches. Germline CDR1 and CDR2: SEHNR and FQNEAQ (reference sequence). The CDR3 has 16 residues. In DNA, the CDR3 is TGTGCCAGCAGCTTAAAGAGGACAGGGAGTAATGAAAAACTGTTTTTT. This translates into CASSLKRTGSNEKLFF.

This rearrangement joins TRBV9 to TRBJ2-2, with a tentative D call TRBD1 (5 bases). The CDR3 is 16 amino acids. V shed 0 bases and J shed 0 bases, with 9 bases lying between them. Germline-derived CDR1 and CDR2 are SGDLS and YYNGEE. CDR3 DNA: TGTGCCAGCAGCGTAGAGGCAGGGACGAACACCGGGGAGCTGTTTTTT. Protein product: CASSVEAGTNTGELFF.

This chain uses TRBV7-3 with TRBJ2-3; 13 bases are shared with TRBD2. The trim removed 5 bases at V and 2 bases at J, leaving 4 bases unmatched. The germline V gene has CDR1 SGHTA and CDR2 FQGTGA. The CDR3 spans 16 residues. The CDR3 here is CASSAGTSGVTDTQYF. CDR3 DNA sequence: TGTGCCAGCAGCGCGGGGACTAGCGGGGTCACAGATACGCAGTATTTT.

This clone was seen just once. Here the CDR3 reads CASSRDRVQETQYF. The CDR3 DNA is TGTGCCAGCTCAAGGGACAGGGTCCAAGAGACCCAGTACTTC. The V gene is TRBV18, the J gene TRBJ2-5; 9 bases are shared with TRBD1. Germline loops: CDR1 KGHSH, CDR2 LQKENI. Germline trimming cut 5 bases from V and 1 base from J; bases unmatched to any gene: 2. The CDR3 totals 14 residues.

CDR3 region: CASTEQGTPYEQYV. DNA for the CDR3: TGTGCCAGCACCGAACAGGGGACCCCCTACGAGCAGTACGTC. The V gene is TRBV28, the J gene TRBJ2-7, with 7 bases identical to TRBD1. Germline CDR1 reads MDHEN; CDR2 reads SYDVKM. This CDR3 comprises 14 residues. V was pared by 7 bases and J by 2 bases, with 8 bases of the junction left unmatched.

The V and J genes are TRBV7-9 and TRBJ2-2, with TRBD2 as a possible D gene (7 bases). Trimming shortened V by 3 bases and J by 10 bases, and 18 bases separated the two germline ends. In germline, CDR1 is SEHNR, CDR2 FQNEAQ (reference sequence). The CDR3 sequence is 15 residues long. The CDR3 is CASSFRRRGPPELFF. In DNA, the CDR3 is TGTGCCAGCAGCTTCCGTCGGCGGGGGCCCCCGGAGCTGTTTTTT.

The CDR3 spells CSVMDSPGANVLTF. The CDR3 nucleotides are TGCAGCGTCATGGACTCTCCTGGGGCCAACGTCCTGACTTTC. V is TRBV29-1 and J is TRBJ2-6; D is possibly TRBD2 (5 bases). The V gene's germline CDR1 is SQVTM and CDR2 ANQGSEA. Trimming took 6 bases from V and 2 from J, leaving 11 bases between them. The CDR3 has 14 amino acids.

Of note for this clone: The junction departs from the called germline gene at one end, perhaps through a read error. This chain connects TRBV10-3 to TRBJ2-5; TRBD1 might be the D (5 bases). There are 13 residues in the CDR3. The V gene's germline CDR1 is ENHRY and CDR2 SYGVKD. The CDR3 here is CAISGAREETQYF. CDR3 in DNA: TGTGCCATAAGTGGGGCCAGGGAAGAGACCCAGTACTTC.

This clone was seen only a few times. The rearrangement uses TRBV19 and TRBJ1-1, with D possibly matching TRBD1 (5 bases). The V gene lost 6 bases and the J gene lost 5 bases, with 16 bases spanning the gap. The CDR3 runs 14 residues. Germline V gene data show CDR1 as LNHDA and CDR2 as SQIVND (reference sequence). In DNA form, the CDR3 reads TGTGCCAGTAGGCCGGGGGGAAGATTTACTGAAGCTTTCTTT. It is translated as CASRPGGRFTEAFF.

The rearrangement joins TRBV28 to TRBJ2-1; D gene ambiguous. Between the trimmed V and J ends, which lost 4 bases and 6 bases, there was a span of 13 bases. Germline CDR1 is MDHEN and CDR2 is SYDVKM. The CDR3 is made up of 14 amino acids. CDR3 DNA: TGTGCCAGCAGTTCCCCGAACTATATCAATGAGCAGTTCTTC. Amino acid sequence: CASSSPNYINEQFF.

The rearrangement uses TRBV5-6 and TRBJ2-6; D is undetermined. Germline loops: CDR1 SGHDT, CDR2 YYEEEE. The CDR3 has 15 residues. Trimming removed 6 bases at V and 4 bases at J, with 14 bases between. The DNA for the CDR3 is TGTGCCAGCACCACTTTAGTTACCGGGGCCAACGTCCTGACTTTC. This translates into CASTTLVTGANVLTF.

Only one count was recorded for this clone. The J gene is TRBJ2-1, the V gene TRBV7-9; 8 nucleotides line up with TRBD1. The CDR3 extends over 15 amino acids. V shed 3 bases and J 4 bases; nucleotides not matched to a gene: 5. The V gene's germline CDR1 is SEHNR and CDR2 FQNEAQ (reference sequence). The CDR3 region is CASSFSHRGYNEQFF. The CDR3 DNA sequence: TGTGCCAGCAGCTTCTCCCACAGGGGGTACAATGAGCAGTTCTTC.

The chain has TRBV5-1 and TRBJ2-4; TRBD1 matches at 8 bases. J gave up 8 bases and V 4 bases, and 2 bases lay outside the gene matches. CDR1 SGHRS and CDR2 YFSETQ come from the germline V gene. CDR3 size: 12 residues. CDR3 in amino acids: CASSRDRHIQYF. CDR3 in DNA: TGCGCCAGCAGCAGGGACAGGCACATTCAGTACTTC.

CDR3 residues: CASSRGRAIEAFF. The CDR3 DNA sequence: TGCGCCAGCAGCAGGGGGAGGGCAATTGAAGCTTTCTTT. The rearrangement links TRBV5-1 to TRBJ1-1; possibly TRBD1 for D (6 bases). CDR3 length: 13 amino acids. CDR1 and CDR2 from the germline V gene are SGHRS and YFSETQ. The V and J ends lost 4 bases and 7 bases respectively, with 14 bases between them. Variable domain in full (rest from reference TRBV5-1 and TRBJ1-1): KAGVTQTPRYLIKTRGQQVTLSCSPISGHRSVSWYQQTPGQGLQFLFEYFSETQRNKGNFPGRFSGRQFSNSRSEMNVSTLELGDSALYLCASSRGRAIEAFFGQGTRLTVV.

V gene TRBV5-1 combines with J gene TRBJ1-6; D remains unclear. Looked up from germline, CDR1 is SGHRS and CDR2 is YFSETQ. The CDR3 spans 14 residues. V lost 4 bases and J lost 8, with 13 bases in between. The CDR3 DNA reads TGCGCCAGCAGCACGGGAGATGAGTATTCACCCCTCCACTTT. The encoded protein is CASSTGDEYSPLHF.

V and J are TRBV7-9 and TRBJ2-3; D not resolved. Germline-derived CDR1 and CDR2 are SEHNR and FQNEAQ (reference sequence). The V end was cut by 2 bases, the J end by 4 bases, with 7 bases between. The CDR3 loop spans 13 amino acids. The DNA of the CDR3 is TGTGCCAGCAGCTTATTCGAGGCAGATACGCAGTATTTT. Its protein is CASSLFEADTQYF.

This chain uses TRBV5-5 with TRBJ1-1, with D possibly matching TRBD1 (6 bases). The CDR3 has 14 amino acids. The germline CDR1 and CDR2 sequences are SGHKS and YYEKEE (reference sequence). The V and J ends lost 8 bases and 1 base respectively, with 15 bases between them. The CDR3 region is CASGRGGQNTEAFF. For the CDR3, the DNA is TGTGCCAGTGGGCGGGGGGGGCAGAACACTGAAGCTTTCTTT.

This sequence joins TRBV10-2 and TRBJ2-3, with D hard to call. The CDR3 length is 12 residues. The germline V and J ends were trimmed by 3 bases and 4 bases, with 5 bases remaining between them. CDR1 is WSHSY and CDR2 is SAAADI in the germline V gene. CDR3 sequence: CASSDQSDTQYF. The CDR3 DNA reads as TGCGCCAGCAGTGATCAATCAGATACGCAGTATTTT.

The chain employs TRBV6-5 and TRBJ1-2, with 8 bases aligning to TRBD1. Germline-derived CDR1 and CDR2 are MNHEY and SVGAGI. The V and J ends lost 4 bases and 2 bases, in that order; junction bases with no gene match: 3. The CDR3 has 14 residues. The DNA for the CDR3 is TGTGCCAGCAGTTGGGACAGGAGAAACTATGGCTACACCTTC. Translating it yields CASSWDRRNYGYTF.

With regard to this clone: In this CDR3 the conserved last residue, phenylalanine or tryptophan, is missing, so a read error is likely. For the CDR3, the DNA is TGTGCCAGTAGCATAGGGGTCGTTTGGGGCTCTGGCTACACCCTC. It is translated as CASSIGVVWGSGYTL. This chain connects TRBV19 to TRBJ1-2, with D perhaps TRBD1 (5 bases). The CDR3 contains 15 residues. Germline lookup yields CDR1 LNHDA and CDR2 SQIVND (reference sequence).

In this sample, this clone turned up a few times. The chain is built from TRBV12-5 and TRBJ2-7; D is uncertain. Germline V gene lookup returns CDR1 LGHNT and CDR2 FRNRAP. The CDR3 spans 16 residues. Trimming stripped 1 base from V and 3 bases from J, with 16 bases between. CDR3 sequence reads: CASGLDPSSWHYEQYF. Here the CDR3 DNA reads TGTGCTAGTGGTTTGGACCCCTCCAGTTGGCACTACGAGCAGTACTTC.

This clone turned up a few times. The rearrangement links TRBV7-9 to TRBJ2-2, with D possibly matching TRBD1 (6 bases). CDR1 and CDR2 (germline): SEHNR, FQNEAQ (reference sequence). The CDR3 is 16 amino acids. V gave up 6 bases and J gave up 3 bases, with 17 bases separating them. CDR3 in DNA: TGTGCCAGCAGTCATGGTAGACAGGCAGACACCGGGGAGCTGTTTTTT. The encoded protein is CASSHGRQADTGELFF. The full variable domain, its missing parts supplied by reference TRBV7-9 and TRBJ2-2, is DTGVSQNPRHKITKRGQNVTFRCDPISEHNRLYWYRQTLGQGPEFLTYFQNEAQLEKSRLLSDRFSAERPKGSFSTLEIQRTEQGDSAMYLCASSHGRQADTGELFFGEGSRLTVL.

The chain links TRBV6-4 to TRBJ2-2; TRBD2 matches 9 bases. The V segment lost 5 bases and the J segment 0 bases; nucleotides outside the gene matches: 4. The CDR3 covers 16 residues. Germline V CDR1 and CDR2: MRHNA, SNTAGT. CDR3 region: CASSFLAGTNTGELFF. CDR3 sequence (DNA): TGTGCCAGCAGTTTTCTAGCGGGGACGAACACCGGGGAGCTGTTTTTT.

The chain couples TRBV27 to TRBJ1-2; D not resolved. V lost 5 bases, J lost 2 bases, and 12 bases lay in between. The CDR3 spans 14 residues. Germline CDR1 and CDR2: MNHEY and SMNVEV (reference sequence). CDR3: CASSINRVNYGYTF. The DNA for the CDR3 is TGTGCCAGCAGTATCAATAGAGTAAACTATGGCTACACCTTC.

V gene TRBV6-6 combines with J gene TRBJ2-2; D gene ambiguous. V was shortened by 5 bases and J by 5 bases, with 3 bases between the two germline ends. CDR1 and CDR2 (germline): MNHNY, SVGAGI (reference sequence). The CDR3 has 11 residues. CDR3 DNA: TGTGCCAGCAGTCCTACCGGGGAGCTGTTTTTT. Translating it yields CASSPTGELFF.

This chain joins TRBV5-4 and TRBJ1-1, with D perhaps TRBD1 (5 bases). The ends were cut back, 4 bases at V and 8 bases at J, with 18 bases in the middle. The CDR3 sequence is 14 residues long. The germline CDR1 and CDR2 sequences are SGHNT and YYREEE (reference sequence). The CDR3: CASSERGAIGEAFF. CDR3 nucleotide sequence: TGTGCCAGCAGCGAAAGGGGCGCGATCGGGGAAGCTTTCTTT.

V and J are TRBV6-1 and TRBJ2-1, with D possibly matching TRBD2 (7 bases). The germline V gene encodes CDR1 MNHNS and CDR2 SASEGT. The CDR3 length is 15 residues. V gave up 3 bases and J gave up 2 bases, with 11 bases separating them. The DNA of the CDR3 is TGTGCCAGCAGTGAGGGAGGGGGACCCTACAATGAGCAGTTCTTC. This translates into CASSEGGGPYNEQFF.

Only a few counts were recorded for this clone. This sequence joins TRBV25-1 and TRBJ2-5; D is possibly TRBD2 (6 bases). The germline V and J ends were trimmed by 6 bases and 4 bases, with 12 bases remaining between them. The CDR3 contains 13 residues. Germline CDR1 MGHDK, CDR2 SYGVNS. The CDR3 nucleotides are TGTGCCAGCAGGATAGCCGGGGGAGAGACCCAGTACTTC. Protein: CASRIAGGETQYF. Full variable domain (outside the CDR3, taken from reference TRBV25-1 and TRBJ2-5): EADIYQTPRYLVIGTGKKITLECSQTMGHDKMYWYQQDPGMELHLIHYSYGVNSTEKGDLSSESTVSRIRTEHFPLTLESARPSHTSQYLCASRIAGGETQYFGPGTRLLVL.